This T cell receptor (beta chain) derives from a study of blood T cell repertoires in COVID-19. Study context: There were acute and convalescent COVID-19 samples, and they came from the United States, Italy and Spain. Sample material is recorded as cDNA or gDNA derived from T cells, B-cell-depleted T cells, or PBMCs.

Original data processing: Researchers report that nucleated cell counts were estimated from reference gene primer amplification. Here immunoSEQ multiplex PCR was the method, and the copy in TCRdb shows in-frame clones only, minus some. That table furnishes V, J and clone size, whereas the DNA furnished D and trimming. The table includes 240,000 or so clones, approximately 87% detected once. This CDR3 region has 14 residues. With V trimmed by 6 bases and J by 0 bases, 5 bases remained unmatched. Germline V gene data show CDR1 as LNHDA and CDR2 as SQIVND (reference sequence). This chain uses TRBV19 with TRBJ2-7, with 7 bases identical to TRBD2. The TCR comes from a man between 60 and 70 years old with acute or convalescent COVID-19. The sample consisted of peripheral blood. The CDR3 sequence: CASRGLPNSYEQYF. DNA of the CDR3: TGTGCCAGTAGGGGACTACCGAACTCCTACGAGCAGTACTTC.